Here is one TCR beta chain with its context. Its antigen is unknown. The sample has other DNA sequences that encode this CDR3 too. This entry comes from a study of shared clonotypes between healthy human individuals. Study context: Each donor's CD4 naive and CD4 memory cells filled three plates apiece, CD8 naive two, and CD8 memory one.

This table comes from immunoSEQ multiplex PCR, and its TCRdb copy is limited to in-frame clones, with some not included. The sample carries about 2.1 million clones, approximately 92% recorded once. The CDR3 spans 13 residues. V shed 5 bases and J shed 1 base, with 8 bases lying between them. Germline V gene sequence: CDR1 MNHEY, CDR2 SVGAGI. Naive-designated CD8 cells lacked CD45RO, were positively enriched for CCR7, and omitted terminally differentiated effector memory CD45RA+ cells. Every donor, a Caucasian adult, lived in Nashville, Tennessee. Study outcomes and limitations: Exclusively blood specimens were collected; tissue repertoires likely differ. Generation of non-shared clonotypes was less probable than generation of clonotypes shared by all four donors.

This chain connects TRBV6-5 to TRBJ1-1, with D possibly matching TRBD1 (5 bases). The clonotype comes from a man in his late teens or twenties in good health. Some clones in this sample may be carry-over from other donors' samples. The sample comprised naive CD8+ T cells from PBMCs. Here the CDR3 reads CASSHQGNTEAFF. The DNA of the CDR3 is TGTGCCAGCAGTCACCAGGGGAACACTGAAGCTTTCTTT.